This T cell receptor beta chain was documented in a study of siplizumab effects on memory and regulatory T cells. Findings and limits, study-wide: Roughly 75-95% of dividing CD4+ or CD8+ clones were without an attributable naive or memory phenotype. Significant reduction of alloreactive sequences traceable to unstimulated CD4+ memory cells was observed with siplizumab.

A note on this clone: Its antigen remains unidentified.

This CDR3 is built from 14 residues. V lost 0 bases, J lost 2 bases, and 7 bases lay in between. Per the germline V gene, CDR1 is SGHNT and CDR2 is YENEEA. Only in-frame clones appear in the TCRdb table, and some are missing; sequencing was by immunoSEQ multiplex PCR. The data contain 98,000 or so clones, over 85% of them seen just once; the ten biggest clones take up roughly 0.62%. The rearrangement links TRBV11-3 to TRBJ1-1, with D unresolved. This clonotype was obtained from a human donor in good health. Sequencing used Tregs sorted from blood. For the CDR3, the DNA is TGTGCCAGCAGCTTAGACGGGGTTAACACTGAAGCTTTCTTT. As protein: CASSLDGVNTEAFF.